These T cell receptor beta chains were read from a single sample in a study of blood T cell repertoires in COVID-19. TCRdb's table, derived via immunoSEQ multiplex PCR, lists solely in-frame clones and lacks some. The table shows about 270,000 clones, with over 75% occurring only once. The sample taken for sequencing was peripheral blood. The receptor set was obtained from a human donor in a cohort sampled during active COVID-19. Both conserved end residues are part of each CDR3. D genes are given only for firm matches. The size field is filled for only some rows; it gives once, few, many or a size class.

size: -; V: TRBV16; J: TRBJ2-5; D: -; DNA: TGTGCCAGCAGCCACTTGGGCCGGGAGACCCAGTACTTC; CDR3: CASSHLGRETQYF
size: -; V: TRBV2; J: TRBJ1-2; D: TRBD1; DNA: TGTGCCAGCACCCAGACAGGGGCTAACTATGGCTACACCTTC; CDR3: CASTQTGANYGYTF
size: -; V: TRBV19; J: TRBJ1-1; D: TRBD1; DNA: TGTGCCAGTAGCCACAGGGGGCCAAACACTGAAGCTTTCTTT; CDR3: CASSHRGPNTEAFF
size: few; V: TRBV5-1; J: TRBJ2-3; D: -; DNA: TGCGCCAGCAGCTCCCTCGGAGAAGCAGATACGCAGTATTTT; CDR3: CASSSLGEADTQYF
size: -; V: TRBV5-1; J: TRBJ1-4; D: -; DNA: TGCGCCAGCAGCTTGGACAGGGTGGCTAATGAAAAACTGTTTTTT; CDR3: CASSLDRVANEKLFF
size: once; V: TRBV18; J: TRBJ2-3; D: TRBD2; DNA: TGTGCCAGCTCACTGGGAGGGAGGGCTTCCTCGGATACGCAGTATTTT; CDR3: CASSLGGRASSDTQYF
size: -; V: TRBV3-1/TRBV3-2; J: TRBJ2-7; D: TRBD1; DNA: TGTGCCAGCAGCCAAGCTTGGGCGGGACAGGGGTCCGAGCAGTACTTC; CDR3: CASSQAWAGQGSEQYF
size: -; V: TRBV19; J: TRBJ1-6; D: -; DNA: TGTGCCAGTAGTATCCTTGGGGCCAATTCACCCCTCCACTTT; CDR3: CASSILGANSPLHF
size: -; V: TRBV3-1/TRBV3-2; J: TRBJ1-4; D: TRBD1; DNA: TGTGCCAGCAGCCTGACAGGGCGGGAAAAACTGTTTTTT; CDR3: CASSLTGREKLFF
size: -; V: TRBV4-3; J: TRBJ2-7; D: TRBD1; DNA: TGCGCCAGCAGCCAGAGTCGGACAGGCTACGAGCAGTACTTC; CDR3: CASSQSRTGYEQYF
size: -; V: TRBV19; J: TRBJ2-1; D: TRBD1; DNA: TGTGCCAGTAGTATCGGGGACAGGGGGTTCTACAGAAAGAGCAATGAGCAGTTCTTC; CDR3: CASSIGDRGFYRKSNEQFF
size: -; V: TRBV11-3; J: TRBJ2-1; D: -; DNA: TGTGCCAGCAGCCAACAGGGGGGGGCCTACAATGAGCAGTTCTTC; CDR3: CASSQQGGAYNEQFF
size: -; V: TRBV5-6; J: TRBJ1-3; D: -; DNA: TGTGCCAGCAGCAAGGGGGACGGGCCCTCTGGAAACACCATATATTTT; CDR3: CASSKGDGPSGNTIYF
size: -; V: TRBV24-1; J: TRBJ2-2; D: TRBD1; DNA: TGTGCCACCAGCATCCGGGACAGGGACACCGGGGAGCTGTTTTTT; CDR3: CATSIRDRDTGELFF
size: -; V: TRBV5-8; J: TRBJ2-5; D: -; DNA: TGTGCCAGCAGTACGAACGGGGGGCAAACCCAGTACTTC; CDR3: CASSTNGGQTQYF
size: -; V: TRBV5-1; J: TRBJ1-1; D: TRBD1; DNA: TGCGCCAGCAGATACAGGGGGGCGAACACTGAAGCTTTCTTT; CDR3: CASRYRGANTEAFF
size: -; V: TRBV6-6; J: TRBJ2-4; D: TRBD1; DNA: TGTGCCAGCAGTCAAGGGGACAGAGTAGCCAAAAACATTCAGTACTTC; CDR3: CASSQGDRVAKNIQYF
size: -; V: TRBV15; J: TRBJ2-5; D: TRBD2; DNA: TGTGCCACCAGCAGAGTAGGACTAGCGGGACAAGAGACCCAGTACTTC; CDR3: CATSRVGLAGQETQYF
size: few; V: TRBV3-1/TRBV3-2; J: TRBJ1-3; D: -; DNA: TGTGCCAGCAGCCCTTCGACAAGTGGAAACACCATATATTTT; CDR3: CASSPSTSGNTIYF
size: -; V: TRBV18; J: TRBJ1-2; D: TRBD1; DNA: TGTGCCAGCTCACCCCGGACAGGCGCTGAGGGCTACACCTTC; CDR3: CASSPRTGAEGYTF
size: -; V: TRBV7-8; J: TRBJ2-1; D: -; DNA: TGTGCCAGCAGCTCCGAACACCGTGTAGCGATCCTGTACAATGAGCAGTTCTTC; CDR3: CASSSEHRVAILYNEQFF
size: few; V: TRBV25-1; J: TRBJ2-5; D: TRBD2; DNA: TGTGCCAGCAGTGACCCCCGGACTAGCGGGGCCCAAGAGACCCAGTACTTC; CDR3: CASSDPRTSGAQETQYF
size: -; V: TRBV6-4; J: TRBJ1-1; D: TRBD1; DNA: TGTGCCAGCACCGCAGTTGGACAGGGGGCTAACACTGAAGCTTTCTTT; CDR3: CASTAVGQGANTEAFF
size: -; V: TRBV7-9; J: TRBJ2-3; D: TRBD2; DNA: TGTGCCAGCAGCATCTTAGCGGGAGTGACAGATACGCAGTATTTT; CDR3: CASSILAGVTDTQYF
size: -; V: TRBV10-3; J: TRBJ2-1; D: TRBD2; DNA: TGTGCCATAAGTGAGTCGGCGGGGGGGCGTGAGCAGTTCTTC; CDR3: CAISESAGGREQFF
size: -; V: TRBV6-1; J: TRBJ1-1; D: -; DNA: TGTGCCAGCAGTGATCGGGGGGACCCGAACACTGAAGCTTTCTTT; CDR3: CASSDRGDPNTEAFF
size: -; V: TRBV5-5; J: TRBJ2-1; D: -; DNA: TGTGCCAGCAGCTTACAGGTGATTACCTACAATGAGCAGTTCTTC; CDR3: CASSLQVITYNEQFF
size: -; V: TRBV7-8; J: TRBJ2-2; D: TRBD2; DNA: TGTGCCAGCAGCTCCAAGCGGGGGCCGACGAACACCGGGGAGCTGTTTTTT; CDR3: CASSSKRGPTNTGELFF
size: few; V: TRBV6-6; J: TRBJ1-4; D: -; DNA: TGTGCCAGCAGTTACTCACAGGATGAAAAACTGTTTTTT; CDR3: CASSYSQDEKLFF
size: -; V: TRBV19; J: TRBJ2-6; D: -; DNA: TGTGCCAGTAGTATAGATGCTCGAGGGCTCTCTGGGGCCAACGTCCTGACTTTC; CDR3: CASSIDARGLSGANVLTF
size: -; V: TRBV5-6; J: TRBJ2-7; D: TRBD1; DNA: TGTGCCAGCAGCTTGGTCGGACAGGGACGCCACGAGCAGTACTTC; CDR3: CASSLVGQGRHEQYF
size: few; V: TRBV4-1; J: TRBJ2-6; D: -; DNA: TGCGCCAGCAGCCAAAGACAGGCCAGCTCTGGGGCCAACGTCCTGACTTTC; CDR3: CASSQRQASSGANVLTF
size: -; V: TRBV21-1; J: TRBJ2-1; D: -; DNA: TGTGCCAGCAGCAACGCGGGGGGGGCCACCCGCATCAATGAGCAGTTCTTC; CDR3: CASSNAGGATRINEQFF
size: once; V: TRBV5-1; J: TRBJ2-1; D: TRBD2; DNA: TGCGCCAGCAGCTTGGCCTTGGGAACTAGCGGGAGTCCCGTTTATGAGCAGTTCTTC; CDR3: CASSLALGTSGSPVYEQFF
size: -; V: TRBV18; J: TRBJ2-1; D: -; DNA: TGTGCCAGCTCCCTCTCGGACATTGCCTACAATGAGCAGTTCTTC; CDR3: CASSLSDIAYNEQFF
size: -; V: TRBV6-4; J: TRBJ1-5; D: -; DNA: TGTGCCAGCAGTACGCAACAGGGTCTGCCCCAGCATTTT; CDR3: CASSTQQGLPQHF
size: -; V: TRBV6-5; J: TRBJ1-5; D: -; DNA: TGTGCCAGTCTTACTCGGGGTTATCAGCCCCAGCATTTT; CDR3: CASLTRGYQPQHF
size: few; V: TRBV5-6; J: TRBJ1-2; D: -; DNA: TGTGCCAGCAGCTTTAGCGCCCCCTACTATGGCTACACCTTC; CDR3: CASSFSAPYYGYTF
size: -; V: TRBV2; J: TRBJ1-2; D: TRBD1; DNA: TGTGCCAGCAGTGAGACAGGGGCCTATGGCTACACCTTC; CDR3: CASSETGAYGYTF
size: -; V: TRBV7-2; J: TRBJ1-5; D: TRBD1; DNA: TGTGCCAGCAGCTTAGAGGCAGGGGGCCGCAATCAGCCCCAGCATTTT; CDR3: CASSLEAGGRNQPQHF
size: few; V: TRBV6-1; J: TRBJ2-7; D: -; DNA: TGTGCCAGCAGTGATCGGACAGTCTCCTACGAGCAGTACTTC; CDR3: CASSDRTVSYEQYF